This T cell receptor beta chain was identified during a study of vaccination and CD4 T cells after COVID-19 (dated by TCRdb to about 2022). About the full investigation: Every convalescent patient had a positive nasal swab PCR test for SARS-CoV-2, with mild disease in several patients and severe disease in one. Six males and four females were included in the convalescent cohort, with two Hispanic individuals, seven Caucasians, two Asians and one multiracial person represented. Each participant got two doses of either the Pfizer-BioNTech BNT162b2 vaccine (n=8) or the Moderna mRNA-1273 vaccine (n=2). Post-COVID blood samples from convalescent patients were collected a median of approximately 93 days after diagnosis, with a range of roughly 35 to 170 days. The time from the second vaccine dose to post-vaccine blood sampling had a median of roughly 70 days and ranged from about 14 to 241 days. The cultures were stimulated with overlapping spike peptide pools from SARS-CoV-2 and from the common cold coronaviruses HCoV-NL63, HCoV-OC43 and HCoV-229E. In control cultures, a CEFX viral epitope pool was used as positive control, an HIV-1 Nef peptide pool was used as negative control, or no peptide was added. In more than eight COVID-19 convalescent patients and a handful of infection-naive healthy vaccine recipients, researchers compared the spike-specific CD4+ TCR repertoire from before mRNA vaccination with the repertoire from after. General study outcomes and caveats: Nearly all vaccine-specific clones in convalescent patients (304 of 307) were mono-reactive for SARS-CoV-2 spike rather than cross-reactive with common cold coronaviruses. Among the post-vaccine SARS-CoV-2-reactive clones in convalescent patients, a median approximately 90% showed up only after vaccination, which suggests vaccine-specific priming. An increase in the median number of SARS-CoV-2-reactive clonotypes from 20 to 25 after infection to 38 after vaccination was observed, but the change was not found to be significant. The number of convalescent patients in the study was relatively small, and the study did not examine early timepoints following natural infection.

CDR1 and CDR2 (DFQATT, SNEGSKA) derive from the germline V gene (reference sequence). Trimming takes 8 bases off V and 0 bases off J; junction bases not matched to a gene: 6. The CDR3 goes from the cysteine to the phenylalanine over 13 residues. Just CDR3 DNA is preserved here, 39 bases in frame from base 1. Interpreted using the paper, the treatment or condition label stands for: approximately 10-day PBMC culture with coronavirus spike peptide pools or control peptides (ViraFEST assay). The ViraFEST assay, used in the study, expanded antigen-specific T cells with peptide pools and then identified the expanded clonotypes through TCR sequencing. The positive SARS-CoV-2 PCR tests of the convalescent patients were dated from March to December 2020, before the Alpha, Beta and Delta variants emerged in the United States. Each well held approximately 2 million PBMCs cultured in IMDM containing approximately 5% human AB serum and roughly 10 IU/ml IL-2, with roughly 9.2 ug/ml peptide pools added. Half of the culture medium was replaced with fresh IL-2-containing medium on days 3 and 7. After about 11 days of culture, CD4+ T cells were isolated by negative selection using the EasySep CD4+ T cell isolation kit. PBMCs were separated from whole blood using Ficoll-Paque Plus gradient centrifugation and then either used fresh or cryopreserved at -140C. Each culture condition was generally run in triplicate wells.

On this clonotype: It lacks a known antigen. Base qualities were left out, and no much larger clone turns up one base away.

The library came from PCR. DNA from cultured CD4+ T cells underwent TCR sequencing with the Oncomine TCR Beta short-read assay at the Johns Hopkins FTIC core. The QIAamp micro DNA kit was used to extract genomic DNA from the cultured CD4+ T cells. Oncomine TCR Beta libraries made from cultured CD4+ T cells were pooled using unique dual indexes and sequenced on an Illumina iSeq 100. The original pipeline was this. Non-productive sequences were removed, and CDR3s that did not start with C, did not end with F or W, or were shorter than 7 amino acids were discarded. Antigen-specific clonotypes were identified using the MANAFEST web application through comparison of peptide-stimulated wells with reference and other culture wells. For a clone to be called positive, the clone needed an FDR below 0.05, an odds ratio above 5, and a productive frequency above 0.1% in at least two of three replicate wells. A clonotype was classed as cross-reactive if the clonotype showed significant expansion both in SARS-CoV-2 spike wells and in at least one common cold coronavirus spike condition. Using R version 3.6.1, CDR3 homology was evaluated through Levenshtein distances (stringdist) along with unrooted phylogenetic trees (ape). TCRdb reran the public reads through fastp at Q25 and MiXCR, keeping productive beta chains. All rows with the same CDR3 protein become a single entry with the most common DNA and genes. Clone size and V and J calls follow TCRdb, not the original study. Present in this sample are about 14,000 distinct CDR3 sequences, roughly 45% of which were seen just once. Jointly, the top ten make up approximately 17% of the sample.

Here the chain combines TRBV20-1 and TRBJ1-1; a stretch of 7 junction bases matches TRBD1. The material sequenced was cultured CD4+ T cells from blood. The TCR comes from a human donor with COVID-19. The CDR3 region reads CSPQGGMNTEAFF. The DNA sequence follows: TGCAGTCCCCAGGGGGGGATGAACACTGAAGCTTTCTTT.